The 15 T cell receptor beta chains below were found in one sample sequenced in a study of blood T cell repertoires in COVID-19 (TCRdb year 2020). Library creation used the immunoSEQ multiplex PCR assay. TCRdb took over this immuneACCESS table, retaining in-frame rearrangements with V and J assigned. Such tables are incomplete; in checked studies, under half of the missing clones stem from an unresolved V gene, and the remainder is unexplained. The sample profile shows around 77,000 clones; more than 75% of them were found once. The top ten constitute roughly 20% of the sample. Material: peripheral blood. All receptors derive from a human donor in a cohort sampled during active COVID-19.

J is TRBJ2-7 and V is TRBV12-3 or TRBV12-4, with 7 bases matching TRBD1. The CDR3 consists of 13 residues. With 6 bases clipped from V and 4 bases from J, the junction kept 6 bases outside the gene matches. Here the CDR3 DNA reads TGTGCCAGCAGAGTAAAGGGGGCTTACGAGCAGTACTTC. Translating it yields CASRVKGAYEQYF.

This clone was picked up a small number of times. CDR3: CASSLGRENYNSPLHF. CDR3 sequence (DNA): TGCGCCAGCAGCTTGGGACGGGAAAACTATAATTCACCCCTCCACTTT. This chain connects TRBV5-1 to TRBJ1-6; the D is unclear. The CDR3 consists of 16 residues. Germline CDR1 SGHRS, CDR2 YFSETQ. With 0 bases removed from V and 3 bases from J, the gap between germline ends came to 10 bases.

V and J are TRBV3-1 (or the pseudogene TRBV3-2) and TRBJ1-5; D is perhaps TRBD1 (6 bases). The ends were cut back, 2 bases at V and 7 bases at J, with 15 bases in the middle. The CDR3 is 15 residues long. Germline V gives CDR1 LGHDT, CDR2 YNNKEL (reference sequence). Here the CDR3 DNA reads TGTGCCAGCAGCCAACAGGGGCTCTCCGGGCAGCCCCAGCATTTT. Translation gives CASSQQGLSGQPQHF.

In DNA, the CDR3 is TGCGCCAGCAGGCAAACCGGGACAGGGGGCTTAGCTTTCTTT. Protein product: CASRQTGTGGLAFF. The chain carries TRBV5-1 and TRBJ1-1; 12 nucleotides match TRBD1. The CDR3 loop spans 14 amino acids. Germline CDR1 and CDR2: SGHRS and YFSETQ. V lost 5 bases, J lost 10 bases, and 9 bases stayed unmatched.

This clone was seen a few times. The rearrangement joins TRBV7-2 to TRBJ2-1; 8 bases fit TRBD1. Unmatched junction bases numbered 7, after V lost 3 bases and J lost 6 bases. The CDR3 loop spans 15 amino acids. Germline V gene lookup returns CDR1 SGHTA and CDR2 FQGNSA. In DNA form, the CDR3 reads TGTGCCAGCAGCTTCGTCGGGACAGGTGGCAATGAGCAGTTCTTC. Protein sequence: CASSFVGTGGNEQFF.

The rearrangement uses TRBV5-1 and TRBJ1-6, with no clear D. Trimming took 3 bases from V and 7 from J, leaving 17 bases between them. The CDR3 sequence is 16 residues long. Germline CDR1 and CDR2: SGHRS and YFSETQ. CDR3 region: CASSYTVWGGNSPLHF. CDR3 in DNA: TGCGCCAGCAGCTATACCGTGTGGGGAGGAAATTCACCCCTCCACTTT.

V and J are TRBV9 and TRBJ1-5; D gene uncertain. Deletions cut 0 bases from V and 0 bases from J, with 4 bases between. The CDR3 is made up of 14 amino acids. Germline CDR1 reads SGDLS; CDR2 reads YYNGEE. The DNA of the CDR3 is TGTGCCAGCAGCGTAGGGCCTAGCAATCAGCCCCAGCATTTT. Translated: CASSVGPSNQPQHF. Together with reference TRBV9 and TRBJ1-5, the CDR3 gives the full variable domain: DSGVTQTPKHLITATGQRVTLRCSPRSGDLSVYWYQQSLDQGLQFLIQYYNGEERAKGNILERFSAQQFPDLHSELNLSSLELGDSALYFCASSVGPSNQPQHFGDGTRLSIL.

This chain uses TRBV5-1 with TRBJ2-7, with TRBD2 matching over 11 bases. The CDR3 sequence is 16 residues long. V shed 0 bases and J 2 bases; nucleotides not matched to a gene: 4. Germline CDR1 SGHRS, CDR2 YFSETQ. CDR3 sequence: CASSLGQTSGTYEQYF. Here the CDR3 DNA reads TGCGCCAGCAGCTTGGGACAGACTAGCGGGACCTACGAGCAGTACTTC. Using reference TRBV5-1 and TRBJ2-7 for the parts outside the CDR3, the full variable domain is KAGVTQTPRYLIKTRGQQVTLSCSPISGHRSVSWYQQTPGQGLQFLFEYFSETQRNKGNFPGRFSGRQFSNSRSEMNVSTLELGDSALYLCASSLGQTSGTYEQYFGPGTRLTVT.

This sequence joins TRBV4-1 and TRBJ1-1; D call uncertain. The CDR3 spans 17 residues. Trimming stripped 6 bases from V and 1 base from J, with 21 bases between. CDR1 and CDR2 from the germline V gene are MGHRA and YSYEKL. DNA of the CDR3: TGCGCCAGCAGTTCTCTGTCGGGGAGGGAGGGGAACACTGAAGCTTTCTTT. This translates into CASSSLSGREGNTEAFF.

The rearrangement links TRBV7-3 to TRBJ1-3; possibly TRBD1 for D (5 bases). V was trimmed by 5 bases and J by 4 bases, leaving 6 bases between them. The CDR3 is 12 residues long. Germline V gene data show CDR1 as SGHTA and CDR2 as FQGTGA. CDR3 DNA: TGTGCCAGCAGCCCAGGGGGAAACACCATATATTTT. Amino acids: CASSPGGNTIYF.

The chain couples TRBV6-6 to TRBJ2-7, with TRBD1 identical over 8 bases. After removal of 5 bases from V and 2 bases from J, the junction contained 14 bases not matched to a gene. The V gene's germline CDR1 is MNHNY and CDR2 SVGAGI (reference sequence). The CDR3 length is 17 residues. CDR3 in amino acids: CASSPRGRRAGAYEQYF. In DNA, the CDR3 is TGTGCCAGCAGTCCCAGGGGGCGCAGGGCTGGTGCCTACGAGCAGTACTTC.

CDR3 sequence (DNA): TGCGCCAGCAGCTTGGTAGACAGTAATTCACCCCTCCACTTT. This gives the protein CASSLVDSNSPLHF. The chain couples TRBV5-1 to TRBJ1-6; D might be TRBD1 (5 bases). V lost 0 bases and J 6 bases, leaving 7 bases between the germline ends. The CDR3 is 14 residues long. CDR1 is SGHRS and CDR2 is YFSETQ in the germline V gene.

The gene calls are TRBV2 and TRBJ1-5; TRBD1 might be the D (5 bases). Germline V lookup: CDR1 SNHLY, CDR2 FYNNEI. V lost 4 bases and J 6 bases, leaving 13 bases between the germline ends. The CDR3 runs 14 residues. Here the CDR3 DNA reads TGTGCCAGCAGTGCGTTTCAGGGTGGTCAGCCCCAGCATTTT. Encoded protein: CASSAFQGGQPQHF.

This clone was seen a single time. The chain employs TRBV6-2 or TRBV6-3 and TRBJ1-6, with a possible D match to TRBD1 (5 bases). This CDR3 has 16 residues. The ends were cut back, 0 bases at V and 6 bases at J, with 12 bases in the middle. In germline, CDR1 is MNHEY, CDR2 SVGEGT. The DNA of the CDR3 is TGTGCCAGCAGTTACTCGGGGGGACTATTTAATTCACCCCTCCACTTT. It yields the protein CASSYSGGLFNSPLHF.

The chain uses TRBV7-9 and TRBJ1-6; the D is unclear. The V end was cut by 7 bases, the J end by 10 bases, with 17 bases between. CDR1 and CDR2 from the germline V gene are SEHNR and FQNEAQ (reference sequence). CDR3 length: 14 residues. The DNA for the CDR3 is TGTGCCAGCACCCGGGGTGGAATTTTATCACCCCTCCACTTT. Protein product: CASTRGGILSPLHF.